Following are 24 T cell receptor beta chains from one sample sequenced in a study of CD4 T cells in relation to SARS-CoV-2 and coronaviruses. Profiled with immunoSEQ multiplex PCR; TCRdb holds only in-frame clones, not every one. Of some 23,000 clones listed, around 80% were seen once; the top ten hold 20% to 25%. The unexposed donors gave CD4+ T cells in about 2010-2019, prior to COVID-19. CD4+ T cells were isolated from the cells after more than 8 days of culture. These receptors' targets are unknown. The sequenced sample consisted of CD4+ T cells from PBMCs, cultured in vitro. These receptor sequences come from a human donor in good health.

Turning to this clone: The same CDR3 is also encoded by other DNA sequences in this sample. The gene calls are TRBV6-2 or TRBV6-3 and TRBJ1-5; D might be TRBD1 (5 bases). The CDR3 is 16 residues long. The ends were cut back, 4 bases at V and 4 bases at J, with 17 bases in the middle. Germline V lookup: CDR1 MNHEY, CDR2 SVGEGT. This CDR3 reads CASSSRAGVGNQPQHF. As DNA, the CDR3 is TGTGCCAGCAGTTCCCGAGCGGGGGTCGGGAATCAGCCCCAGCATTTT.

The sample holds a few counts of this clone. V gene TRBV7-9 combines with J gene TRBJ1-1; D not resolved. CDR3 length equals 14 residues. Per germline, CDR1 SEHNR and CDR2 FQNEAQ (reference sequence). Trimming stripped 1 base from V and 1 base from J, with 7 bases between. CDR3 DNA: TGTGCCAGCAGCTTAGGGCTCTCGAACACTGAAGCTTTCTTT. It codes for CASSLGLSNTEAFF.

This chain links TRBV5-1 with TRBJ2-5, with D possibly TRBD2 on 6 matching bases. This CDR3 is 15 amino acids long. Germline V gene lookup returns CDR1 SGHRS and CDR2 YFSETQ. Trimming removed 3 bases from V and 1 base from J, with 13 bases in between. The CDR3 here is CASSSSRGTQETQYF. CDR3 in DNA: TGCGCCAGCAGCTCCTCCCGCGGGACCCAAGAGACCCAGTACTTC.

The chain employs TRBV6-5 and TRBJ1-1; TRBD1 matches 7 bases. Unmatched junction bases numbered 12, after V lost 6 bases and J lost 5 bases. Germline V gene lookup returns CDR1 MNHEY and CDR2 SVGAGI. The CDR3 has 15 residues. Here the CDR3 reads CASSAIQGPTTEAFF. The CDR3 DNA sequence: TGTGCCAGCAGCGCGATACAGGGGCCTACGACTGAAGCTTTCTTT.

Only a few counts were recorded for this clone. The gene calls are TRBV14 and TRBJ2-5; D call uncertain. This CDR3 is built from 14 residues. Germline V gene data show CDR1 as SGHDN and CDR2 as FVKESK. With 1 base removed from V and 7 bases from J, the gap between germline ends came to 13 bases. The CDR3 sequence: CASSQVGPRGTQYF. CDR3 DNA: TGTGCCAGCAGCCAAGTCGGGCCCAGAGGGACCCAGTACTTC.

The chain combines TRBV7-2 with TRBJ2-2, with TRBD1 as a possible D gene (5 bases). The CDR3 is 13 amino acids. The V and J ends lost 7 bases and 4 bases respectively, with 10 bases between them. Germline V CDR1 and CDR2: SGHTA, FQGNSA. The CDR3 sequence is CASTLTVTGELFF. The DNA of the CDR3 is TGTGCCAGCACACTGACAGTCACCGGGGAGCTGTTTTTT.

The chain combines TRBV2 with TRBJ1-1; D is unclear. The CDR3 is made up of 13 amino acids. Germline V CDR1 and CDR2: SNHLY, FYNNEI. V was cut by 4 bases and J by 2 bases, with 8 bases left in between. DNA of the CDR3: TGTGCCAGCAGTGGTCATCCTAACACTGAAGCTTTCTTT. Translated: CASSGHPNTEAFF.

The chain is built from TRBV3-1 (or the pseudogene TRBV3-2) and TRBJ2-7, with TRBD2 identical over 9 bases. Germline values: CDR1 LGHDT, CDR2 YNNKEL (reference sequence). V dropped 2 bases and J dropped 3; count of bases not matched to a gene: 5. The CDR3 has 15 amino acids. The DNA for the CDR3 is TGTGCCAGCAGCCAAAGGGGCGGGAGGGACTACGAGCAGTACTTC. It translates to CASSQRGGRDYEQYF.

The chain has TRBV7-2 and TRBJ2-2; no clear D gene. V was clipped by 4 bases and J by 7 bases, with 10 bases between them. The germline V gene encodes CDR1 SGHTA and CDR2 FQGNSA. CDR3 length: 13 amino acids. CDR3 amino acids: CASSSFGSGELFF. CDR3 bases: TGTGCCAGCAGCTCGTTTGGTAGCGGGGAGCTGTTTTTT.

The CDR3 DNA sequence: TGCGCCAGCAGCCCGGGACAAAATTCACCCCTCCACTTT. It encodes CASSPGQNSPLHF. This rearrangement joins TRBV5-1 to TRBJ1-6, with a tentative D call TRBD1 (6 bases). The CDR3 has 13 amino acids. The germline gives CDR1 SGHRS, CDR2 YFSETQ. Trimming shortened V by 4 bases and J by 7 bases, and 9 bases separated the two germline ends. The full variable domain, completed using reference TRBV5-1 and TRBJ1-6, is KAGVTQTPRYLIKTRGQQVTLSCSPISGHRSVSWYQQTPGQGLQFLFEYFSETQRNKGNFPGRFSGRQFSNSRSEMNVSTLELGDSALYLCASSPGQNSPLHFGNGTRLTVT.

The chain has TRBV12-5 and TRBJ2-7; 8 bases line up with TRBD1. This CDR3 region has 14 residues. The J segment lost 7 bases and the V segment lost 5 bases, leaving 10 bases of the junction unmatched. Germline-derived CDR1 and CDR2 are LGHNT and FRNRAP. The CDR3 region has the DNA TGTGCTAGTGGTATTGACAGGGGCTTTGGGGAGCAGTACTTC. Translating gives CASGIDRGFGEQYF.

The chain couples TRBV28 to TRBJ1-5; D gene ambiguous. The germline V gene has CDR1 MDHEN and CDR2 SYDVKM. This CDR3 region has 14 residues. V lost 2 bases and J 4 bases, leaving 9 bases between the germline ends. CDR3 sequence (DNA): TGTGCCAGCAGTTTACAGGTAGGGAATCAGCCCCAGCATTTT. Translated: CASSLQVGNQPQHF.

The chain recombines TRBV18 with TRBJ1-4, with 8 nucleotides matching TRBD1. CDR3 length: 14 residues. Trimming removed 5 bases from V and 4 bases from J; junction bases left unmatched: 3. Germline-derived CDR1 and CDR2 are KGHSH and LQKENI. The CDR3, as DNA: TGTGCCAGCTCAGAGGGACAGGATAATGAAAAACTGTTTTTT. It yields the protein CASSEGQDNEKLFF.

This clone has just one count. The rearrangement joins TRBV24-1 to TRBJ2-1; 10 bases are shared with TRBD2. The junction had 3 bases not matched to a gene; V was cut back by 4 bases and J by 4 bases. This CDR3 spans 15 amino acids. Germline CDR1 and CDR2: KGHDR and SFDVKD. The CDR3 bases are TGTGCCACCAGTGACTCAGCGGGGGGGTACAATGAGCAGTTCTTC. It codes for CATSDSAGGYNEQFF.

The chain joins TRBV20-1 to TRBJ1-3; D is uncertain. The ends were cut back, 6 bases at V and 0 bases at J, with 3 bases in the middle. The CDR3 has 11 residues. Germline lookup yields CDR1 DFQATT and CDR2 SNEGSKA (reference sequence). Here the CDR3 reads CSAASGNTIYF. The CDR3 coding sequence is TGCAGTGCAGCCTCTGGAAACACCATATATTTT.

The chain links TRBV5-1 to TRBJ2-4; D is undetermined. Germline values: CDR1 SGHRS, CDR2 YFSETQ. The CDR3 has 16 amino acids. Between the trimmed V and J ends, which lost 0 bases and 3 bases, there was a span of 13 bases. CDR3 DNA sequence: TGCGCCAGCAGCTTGGGGGGAAGTACGGTCAAAAACATTCAGTACTTC. Residues: CASSLGGSTVKNIQYF.

This clone was seen a few times. V and J are TRBV4-1 and TRBJ2-1, with 8 bases fitting TRBD2. Germline V gene data show CDR1 as MGHRA and CDR2 as YSYEKL. The CDR3 runs to 14 residues. V gave up 2 bases and J gave up 15 bases; unmatched junction bases: 12. CDR3 residues: CASSQSLLAGFGFF. Written as DNA, the CDR3 is TGCGCCAGCAGCCAATCACTTCTAGCGGGTTTTGGGTTCTTC.

This chain joins TRBV11-2 and TRBJ2-7, with 11 nucleotides matching TRBD2. With V trimmed by 10 bases and J by 3 bases, 5 bases remained unmatched. Germline assignment: CDR1 SGHAT and CDR2 FQNNGV. The CDR3 length is 13 residues. CDR3 DNA sequence: TGTGCCATTCTACTAGCGGGAGACTACGAGCAGTACTTC. Translating it yields CAILLAGDYEQYF.

In its sample, this clone was seen once. This chain joins TRBV9 and TRBJ2-5; D is unresolved. Germline-derived CDR1 and CDR2 are SGDLS and YYNGEE. With 0 bases removed from V and 2 bases from J, the gap between germline ends came to 11 bases. The CDR3 sequence is 15 residues long. Here the CDR3 DNA reads TGTGCCAGCAGCGTAGATGTCCGGGTTCAAGAGACCCAGTACTTC. Protein sequence: CASSVDVRVQETQYF.

The V gene is TRBV29-1, the J gene TRBJ1-1; D is undetermined. The CDR3 runs to 14 residues. Trimming removed 4 bases at V and 1 base at J, with 13 bases between. Germline V gene data show CDR1 as SQVTM and CDR2 as ANQGSEA. This CDR3 is CSVVSRLRNTEAFF. The CDR3 DNA follows: TGCAGCGTTGTCTCCCGGCTTAGGAACACTGAAGCTTTCTTT.

The chain joins TRBV4-3 to TRBJ2-2, with a tentative D call TRBD1 (6 bases). The CDR3 consists of 16 residues. The V and J ends lost 1 base and 4 bases respectively, with 13 bases between them. Germline CDR1 is LGHNA and CDR2 is YSLEER. Here the CDR3 reads CASSQVLTGSTGELFF. The CDR3, as DNA: TGCGCCAGCAGCCAAGTACTAACAGGGTCCACCGGGGAGCTGTTTTTT.

The chain carries TRBV6-5 and TRBJ2-7, with TRBD1 matching 11 bases. Trimming took 2 bases from V and 11 from J; bases not matched to a gene: 8. This CDR3 comprises 14 residues. Germline assignment: CDR1 MNHEY and CDR2 SVGAGI. The CDR3 sequence: CASSYGQGAIREYF. As DNA, the CDR3 is TGTGCCAGCAGTTACGGACAGGGGGCGATTAGGGAGTACTTC.

The chain recombines TRBV5-1 with TRBJ2-3; 11 bases line up with TRBD2. CDR1 is SGHRS, CDR2 YFSETQ, per germline. The V segment lost 5 bases and the J segment 2 bases; nucleotides outside the gene matches: 10. The CDR3 has 17 amino acids. The CDR3: CASRDWTSGRFTDTQYF. CDR3 in DNA: TGCGCCAGCAGGGATTGGACTAGCGGGCGATTCACAGATACGCAGTATTTT.

V usage is TRBV10-3 and J usage is TRBJ1-2; D is ambiguous. V dropped 2 bases and J dropped 6 bases, with 13 bases sitting between them. The CDR3 runs 14 residues. Germline V lookup: CDR1 ENHRY, CDR2 SYGVKD. The CDR3: CAISEGSTYDGYTF. CDR3 sequence (DNA): TGTGCCATCAGTGAGGGGTCAACGTATGATGGCTACACCTTC.